Described below is a single T cell receptor (beta chain) sequence and its context. These data are taken from a study of blood T cell repertoires in COVID-19. Some clones are missing from TCRdb's copy, which holds only in-frame ones; the method was immunoSEQ multiplex PCR. The table has roughly 60,000 clones, 80% to 95% seen once; the top ten hold approximately 10%. Germline assignment: CDR1 SGHRS and CDR2 YFSETQ. The CDR3 consists of 13 residues. Trimming removed 0 bases at V and 7 bases at J, with 11 bases between. The TCR was taken from a woman aged 80 or over with active COVID-19. The V and J genes are TRBV5-1 and TRBJ2-7; possibly TRBD1 for D (6 bases). Sequencing was done on a sample of peripheral blood. In DNA, the CDR3 is TGCGCCAGCAGCTTGGTGGGGGCAGGGGAGCAGTACTTC. Protein product: CASSLVGAGEQYF.